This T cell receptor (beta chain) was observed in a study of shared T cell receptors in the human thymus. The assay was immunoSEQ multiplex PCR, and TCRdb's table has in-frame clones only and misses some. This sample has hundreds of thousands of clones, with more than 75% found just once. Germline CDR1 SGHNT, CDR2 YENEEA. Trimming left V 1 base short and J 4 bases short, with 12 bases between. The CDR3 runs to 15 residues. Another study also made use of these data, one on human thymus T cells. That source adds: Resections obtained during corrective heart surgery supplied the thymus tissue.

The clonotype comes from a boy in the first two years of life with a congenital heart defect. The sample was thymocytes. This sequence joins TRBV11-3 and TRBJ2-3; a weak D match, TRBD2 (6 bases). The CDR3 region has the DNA TGTGCCAGCAGCTTAGGTGCGGGAACCCCAGATACGCAGTATTTT. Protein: CASSLGAGTPDTQYF. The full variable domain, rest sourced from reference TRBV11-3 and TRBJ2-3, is EAGVVQSPRYKIIEKKQPVAFWCNPISGHNTLYWYLQNLGQGPELLIRYENEEAVDDSQLPKDRFSAERLKGVDSTLKIQPAELGDSAVYLCASSLGAGTPDTQYFGPGTRLTVL.